This T cell receptor beta chain was identified in a study of CD8+ T cells in alopecia areata. In each case, RNA was isolated and then reverse transcribed into cDNA as the sequencing template. TCRdb keeps only in-frame clones here, not all; method: immunoSEQ multiplex PCR. The table lists about 110,000 clones, under 60% of them singletons. This CDR3 spans 15 amino acids. Trimming pared 3 bases from V and 6 bases from J, leaving 15 bases between. Germline CDR1 is SGHTA and CDR2 is FQGNSA. This clone occurred a few times. The study team obtained lesional scalp punch biopsies and peripheral blood from alopecia areata patients. CD4+ and CD8+ T cells were sorted from PBMCs.

The origin of this receptor is a human donor with alopecia areata. The specimen sequenced was NKG2D-low CD8+ T cells sorted from blood. V is TRBV7-2 and J is TRBJ2-1; TRBD1 is a possible D gene (7 bases). The CDR3 sequence is CASSFDRDFPNEQFF. CDR3 nucleotides: TGTGCCAGCAGCTTCGACAGGGACTTCCCCAATGAGCAGTTCTTC.